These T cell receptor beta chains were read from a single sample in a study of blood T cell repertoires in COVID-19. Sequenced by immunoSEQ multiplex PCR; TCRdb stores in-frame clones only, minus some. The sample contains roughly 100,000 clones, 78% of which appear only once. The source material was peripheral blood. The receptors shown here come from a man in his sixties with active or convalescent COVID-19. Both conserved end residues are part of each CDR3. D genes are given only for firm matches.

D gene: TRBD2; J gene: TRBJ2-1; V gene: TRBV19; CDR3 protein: CASSTGTSGSNEQFF
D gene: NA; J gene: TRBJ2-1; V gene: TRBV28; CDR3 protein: CASSLGGGTYNEQFF
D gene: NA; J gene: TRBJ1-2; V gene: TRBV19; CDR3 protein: CASRAGSSNYGYTF
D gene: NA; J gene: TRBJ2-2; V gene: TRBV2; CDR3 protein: CASSVGTSNTGELFF
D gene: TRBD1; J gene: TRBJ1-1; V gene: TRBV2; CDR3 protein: CASLDRLGTEAFF
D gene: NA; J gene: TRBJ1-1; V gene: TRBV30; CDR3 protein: CAWSRGPEAFF
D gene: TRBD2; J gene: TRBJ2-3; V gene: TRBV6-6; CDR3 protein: CASSILAASTDTQYF
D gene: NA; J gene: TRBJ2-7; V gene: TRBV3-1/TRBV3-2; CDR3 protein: CASSQALPGEQYF
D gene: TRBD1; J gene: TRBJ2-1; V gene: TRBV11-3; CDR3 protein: CASSRQGARGEQFF
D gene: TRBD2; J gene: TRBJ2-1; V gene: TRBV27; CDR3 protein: CASRMLAGGPSNEQFF
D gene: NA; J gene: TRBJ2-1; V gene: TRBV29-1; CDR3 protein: CSVRTVSYNEQFF
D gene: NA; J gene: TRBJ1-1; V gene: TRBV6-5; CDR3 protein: CASSYKRGNTEAFF
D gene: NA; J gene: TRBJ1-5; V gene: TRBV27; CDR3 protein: CASSLPGQPQHF
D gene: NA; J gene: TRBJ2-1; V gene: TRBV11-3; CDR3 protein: CASSQGHQGAQFF
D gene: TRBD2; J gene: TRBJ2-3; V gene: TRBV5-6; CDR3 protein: CASSIAGGTDTQYF
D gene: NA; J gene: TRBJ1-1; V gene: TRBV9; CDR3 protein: CASSPTVGNTEAFF
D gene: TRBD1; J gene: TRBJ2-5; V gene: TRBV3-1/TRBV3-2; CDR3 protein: CASSPNGTGWKETQYF
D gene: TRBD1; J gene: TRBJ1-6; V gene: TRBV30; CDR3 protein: CAWALLGRGKSPLHF
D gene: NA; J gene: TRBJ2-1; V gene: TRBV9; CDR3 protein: CASEGGSSYNEQFF
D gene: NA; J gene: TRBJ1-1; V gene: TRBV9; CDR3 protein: CASSQSGGTGNTEAFF
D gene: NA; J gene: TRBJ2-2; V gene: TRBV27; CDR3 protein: CASSLSIGSTNTGELFF
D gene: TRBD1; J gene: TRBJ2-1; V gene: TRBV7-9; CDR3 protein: CASSVGQGRSYNEQFF
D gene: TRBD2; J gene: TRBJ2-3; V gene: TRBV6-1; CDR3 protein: CASSEPSGRGGTQYF
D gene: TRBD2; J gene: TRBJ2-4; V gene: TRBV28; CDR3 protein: CASSPGGTSGGAKNIQYF
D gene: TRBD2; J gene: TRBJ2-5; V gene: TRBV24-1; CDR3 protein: CATSATGLAGGPETQYF
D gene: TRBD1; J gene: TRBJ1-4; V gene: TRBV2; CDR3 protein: CASREQGAGEKLFF
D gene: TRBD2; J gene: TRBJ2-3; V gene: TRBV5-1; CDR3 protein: CASSLDLAGPTDTQYF
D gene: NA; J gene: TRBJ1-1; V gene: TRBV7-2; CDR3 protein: CASSLNRGGSTEAFF
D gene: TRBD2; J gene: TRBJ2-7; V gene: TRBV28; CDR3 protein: CASDSGRGSYEQYF
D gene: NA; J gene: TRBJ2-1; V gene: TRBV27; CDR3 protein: CASSWGKGTSESEQFF
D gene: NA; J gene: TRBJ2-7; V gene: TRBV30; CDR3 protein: CAWTGDYPYEQYF
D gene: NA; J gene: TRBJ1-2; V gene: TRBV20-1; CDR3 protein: CSAPTDYGYTF
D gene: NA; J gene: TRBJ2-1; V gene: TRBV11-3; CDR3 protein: CASVLDYLGSYNEQFF
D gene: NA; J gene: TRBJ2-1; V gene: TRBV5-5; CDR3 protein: CASTRGSGDSYNEQFF
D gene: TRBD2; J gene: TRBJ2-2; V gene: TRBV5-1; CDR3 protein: CASSLSLAGNGELFF
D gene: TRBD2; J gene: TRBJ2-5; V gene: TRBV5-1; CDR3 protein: CASSLGGTSRETQYF
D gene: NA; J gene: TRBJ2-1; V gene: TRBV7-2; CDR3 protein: CASSLGTQQFF
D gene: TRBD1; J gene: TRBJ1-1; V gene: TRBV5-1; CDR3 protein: CASSGGQSQAFF
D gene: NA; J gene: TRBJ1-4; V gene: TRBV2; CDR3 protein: CASKAGVNEKLFF
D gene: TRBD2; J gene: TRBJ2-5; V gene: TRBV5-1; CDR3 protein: CASSLDGIAGETQYF
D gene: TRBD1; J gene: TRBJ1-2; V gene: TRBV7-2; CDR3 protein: CASSLGQGFGYTF
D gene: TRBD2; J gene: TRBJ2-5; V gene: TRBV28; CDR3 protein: CASSLTAPAGERSETQYF
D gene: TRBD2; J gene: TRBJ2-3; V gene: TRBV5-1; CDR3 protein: CASSPKTYSGTSGTDTQYF
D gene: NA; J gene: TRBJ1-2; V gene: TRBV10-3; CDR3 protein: CAISLDSYGYTF
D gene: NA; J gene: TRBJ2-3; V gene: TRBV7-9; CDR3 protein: CASSASQKRSAAFGTQYF
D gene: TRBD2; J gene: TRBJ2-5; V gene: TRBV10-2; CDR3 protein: CASSGLAGVQETQYF
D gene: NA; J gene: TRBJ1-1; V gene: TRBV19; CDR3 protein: CASSSHGQLEAFF
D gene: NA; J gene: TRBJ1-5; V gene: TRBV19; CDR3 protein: CASSIGSTGSSNQPQHF
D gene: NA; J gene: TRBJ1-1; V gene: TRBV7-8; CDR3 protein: CASSGRSAGEAFF
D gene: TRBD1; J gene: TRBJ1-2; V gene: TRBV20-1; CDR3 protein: CSASPTGGGYGYTF
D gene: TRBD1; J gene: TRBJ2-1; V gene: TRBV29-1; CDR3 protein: CSAKKGQGTYNEQFF
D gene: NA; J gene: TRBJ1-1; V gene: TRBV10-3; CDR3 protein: CAIRGLGIEAFF
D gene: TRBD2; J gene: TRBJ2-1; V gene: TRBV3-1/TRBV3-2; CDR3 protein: CASSHTSGKAEQFF
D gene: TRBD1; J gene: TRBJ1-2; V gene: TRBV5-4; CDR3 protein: CASSRGTAGPYGYTF
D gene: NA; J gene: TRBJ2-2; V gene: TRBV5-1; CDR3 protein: CASSLESSVDTGELFF